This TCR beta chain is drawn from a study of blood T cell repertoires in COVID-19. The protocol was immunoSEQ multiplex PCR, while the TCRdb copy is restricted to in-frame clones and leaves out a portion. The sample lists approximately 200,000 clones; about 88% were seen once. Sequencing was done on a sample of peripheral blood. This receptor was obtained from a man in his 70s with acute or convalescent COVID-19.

CDR3 loop: CASSLDQNTPYF. In nucleotides, the CDR3 is TGTGCCAGCAGCTTAGATCAGAATACGCCGTACTTC. This chain links TRBV7-2 with TRBJ2-4; D remains unclear. Looked up from germline, CDR1 is SGHTA and CDR2 is FQGNSA. The CDR3 length is 12 residues. V lost 1 base, J lost 15 bases, and 13 bases lay in between. Supplemented by reference TRBV7-2 and TRBJ2-4, the full variable domain reads GAGVSQSPSNKVTEKGKDVELRCDPISGHTALYWYRQSLGQGLEFLIYFQGNSAPDKSGLPSDRFSAERTGGSVSTLTIQRTQQEDSAVYLCASSLDQNTPYFGAGTRLSVL.